The rows below give T cell receptor beta chains drawn from one sample of a study of cytomegalovirus exposure and HLA in healthy donors. The assay was immunoSEQ multiplex PCR, and TCRdb's table has in-frame clones only and misses some. The repertoire consists of about 150,000 clones, with around four fifths occurring once and the leading ten covering 3.4%. Sequenced sample: PBMCs. Receptors were obtained from a male donor in good health and CMV-seronegative. Both conserved end residues are part of each CDR3. D genes are given only for firm matches. Size values are once, few and many counts, or a class for expanded clones, and some rows have none.

TRBJ2-7	.	once	TRBV7-2	TGTGCCAGCAGCTACTGGCGGACCTACGAGCAGTACTTC	CASSYWRTYEQYF
TRBJ1-4	.	.	TRBV11-2	TGTGCCAGCAGCCTTATCCGCGAGGAAAAACTGTTTTTT	CASSLIREEKLFF
TRBJ2-7	.	.	TRBV5-6	TGCGCCAGCAGCTTGTACTACGAGCAGTACTTC	CASSLYYEQYF
TRBJ1-5	TRBD1	once	TRBV9	TGTGCCAGCAGCGTAGGACAGGGTAGCAATCAGCCCCAGCATTTT	CASSVGQGSNQPQHF
TRBJ1-1	TRBD1	.	TRBV28	TGTGCCAGCAGTTTTTTAATCGAGACAGGGGACACTGAAGCTTTCTTT	CASSFLIETGDTEAFF
TRBJ1-2	TRBD1	.	TRBV4-2	TGTGCCAGCAGCCAAGACAGATATGGGACAGTTAATAACTATGGCTACACCTTC	CASSQDRYGTVNNYGYTF
TRBJ2-7	.	.	TRBV28	TGTGCCAGCAGTCTGTTGACAGAAAACTACGAGCAGTACTTC	CASSLLTENYEQYF
TRBJ1-1	.	.	TRBV13	TGTGCCAGCCGCCGGGTCATCCGACTGAACACTGAAGCTTTCTTT	CASRRVIRLNTEAFF
TRBJ2-7	TRBD1	once	TRBV7-2	TGTGCCAGCAGCTTAGCGTACATACAGGGGGCTTCCTACGAGCAGTACTTC	CASSLAYIQGASYEQYF
TRBJ2-7	.	few	TRBV27	TGTGCCAGCAGGCGGGACAGCCTAACCTACGAGCAGTACTTC	CASRRDSLTYEQYF
TRBJ2-2	TRBD2	once	TRBV7-2	TGTGCCAGCAGCCCAACCGGGACTAGCGGAAGAGTCGGGGAGCTGTTTTTT	CASSPTGTSGRVGELFF
TRBJ1-2	.	.	TRBV7-2	TGTGCCAGCAGCTACAAGGCCGTCAGGGATAACTATGGCTACACCTTC	CASSYKAVRDNYGYTF
TRBJ1-2	TRBD1	.	TRBV7-2	TGTGCCAGCAGCTTAGATGGGACAGGCGATAACTATGGCTACACCTTC	CASSLDGTGDNYGYTF
TRBJ2-3	.	.	TRBV27	TGTGCCAGCAGTTTAGTAAGCACAGATACGCAGTATTTT	CASSLVSTDTQYF
TRBJ2-1	TRBD2	.	TRBV29-1	TGCAGCGTTCCTACTAGCGGGAGTTCCTTCTTTCTCTCCTACAATGAGCAGTTCTTC	CSVPTSGSSFFLSYNEQFF
TRBJ1-6	.	.	TRBV7-2	TGTGCCAGCAGCTTTACGACAGGAGTAAATTCACCCCTCCACTTT	CASSFTTGVNSPLHF